These T cell receptor beta chains were read from a single sample in a study of OX40 agonist ivuxolimab in advanced cancers. Sequenced by immunoSEQ multiplex PCR; TCRdb stores in-frame clones only, minus some. This sample has approximately 70,000 clones, with about 84% found just once. Here the sequenced sample was CD4+ or CD8+ T cells sorted from blood, taken in a trial of the OX40 agonist ivuxolimab. These receptors originate from an adult with an advanced solid tumor such as melanoma, head and neck, liver or kidney cancer. Both conserved end residues are part of each CDR3. The order of the fields is J gene, D gene, CDR3 length, V gene, clone size, CDR3 protein, CDR3 DNA. D genes are given only for firm matches. The size field is filled for only some rows; it gives once, few, many or a size class.

>TRBJ2-2|.|17|TRBV14|.
CASSQDLGFVNTGELFF
TGTGCCAGCAGCCAAGATCTTGGATTCGTAAACACCGGGGAGCTGTTTTTT
>TRBJ1-1|TRBD1|15|TRBV18|.
CASSPPGQGTTEAFF
TGTGCCAGCTCACCGCCCGGACAGGGTACCACTGAAGCTTTCTTT
>TRBJ1-4|.|13|TRBV19|few
CACNPGKGEKLFF
TGTGCCTGTAATCCAGGGAAGGGTGAAAAACTGTTTTTT
>TRBJ2-7|.|14|TRBV2|.
CASSELTSDSEQYF
TGTGCCAGCAGTGAACTTACTAGTGATTCCGAGCAGTACTTC
>TRBJ1-1|.|14|TRBV11-3|.
CASSLVRESTEAFF
TGTGCCAGCAGCTTAGTAAGGGAATCCACTGAAGCTTTCTTT
>TRBJ2-7|.|13|TRBV28|.
CASHLPGTYEQYF
TGTGCCAGCCACTTGCCGGGGACCTACGAGCAGTACTTC
>TRBJ1-4|TRBD1|16|TRBV5-8|.
CASSLGTVATNEKLFF
TGCGCCAGCAGCCTAGGGACAGTCGCAACTAATGAAAAACTGTTTTTT
>TRBJ2-7|.|13|TRBV27|.
CASSLNRFREQYF
TGTGCCAGCAGTTTAAACAGGTTTAGGGAGCAGTACTTC
>TRBJ2-6|TRBD1|17|TRBV11-3|.
CASSPRTGRSGANVLTF
TGTGCCAGCAGCCCTCGGACAGGACGCTCTGGGGCCAACGTCCTGACTTTC
>TRBJ1-6|.|12|TRBV5-4|.
CASSLDNSPLHF
TGTGCCAGCAGCTTGGATAATTCACCCCTCCACTTT
>TRBJ1-2|.|13|TRBV6-6|.
CASGTAGDYGYTF
TGTGCCAGCGGGACCGCGGGTGATTATGGCTACACCTTC
>TRBJ1-6|TRBD1|16|TRBV4-1|.
CASSQAPVRGHSPLHF
TGCGCCAGCAGCCAAGCGCCAGTCAGGGGGCATTCACCCCTCCACTTT
>TRBJ1-2|.|16|TRBV4-1|once
CASSQDSSGKGDGYTF
TGCGCCAGCAGCCAAGATTCCTCAGGGAAGGGCGATGGCTACACCTTC
>TRBJ1-2|TRBD1|16|TRBV18|.
CASSGGQVPLNYGYTF
TGTGCCAGCTCCGGGGGACAGGTGCCGTTGAACTATGGCTACACCTTC
>TRBJ1-5|.|16|TRBV4-3|.
CASSQVRGYSNQPQHF
TGCGCCAGCAGCCAAGTCAGGGGTTATAGCAATCAGCCCCAGCATTTT
>TRBJ2-2|TRBD1|16|TRBV5-4|.
CASSAYRGSNTGELFF
TGTGCCAGCAGCGCGTACAGGGGCTCCAACACCGGGGAGCTGTTTTTT
>TRBJ2-5|.|18|TRBV5-1|.
CASSPDPKSGVRKETQYF
TGCGCCAGCAGCCCCGACCCTAAATCCGGGGTACGGAAAGAGACCCAGTACTTC
>TRBJ2-5|TRBD1|14|TRBV11-3|.
CASSSGQGQETQYF
TGTGCCAGCAGCTCCGGACAGGGGCAAGAGACCCAGTACTTC
>TRBJ2-7|.|17|TRBV4-2|.
CASSQVHHSGSPYEQYF
TGTGCCAGCAGCCAAGTCCACCATAGCGGATCCCCCTACGAGCAGTACTTC
>TRBJ1-1|.|13|TRBV29-1|.
CSVEDARGTEAFF
TGCAGCGTTGAAGATGCCCGGGGGACTGAAGCTTTCTTT
>TRBJ2-3|.|15|TRBV5-4|.
CASSFPGDAADTQYF
TGTGCCAGCAGCTTTCCTGGGGACGCAGCAGATACGCAGTATTTT
>TRBJ1-1|.|13|TRBV6-5|.
CASSLRVDTEAFF
TGTGCCAGCAGCCTCAGGGTGGACACTGAAGCTTTCTTT